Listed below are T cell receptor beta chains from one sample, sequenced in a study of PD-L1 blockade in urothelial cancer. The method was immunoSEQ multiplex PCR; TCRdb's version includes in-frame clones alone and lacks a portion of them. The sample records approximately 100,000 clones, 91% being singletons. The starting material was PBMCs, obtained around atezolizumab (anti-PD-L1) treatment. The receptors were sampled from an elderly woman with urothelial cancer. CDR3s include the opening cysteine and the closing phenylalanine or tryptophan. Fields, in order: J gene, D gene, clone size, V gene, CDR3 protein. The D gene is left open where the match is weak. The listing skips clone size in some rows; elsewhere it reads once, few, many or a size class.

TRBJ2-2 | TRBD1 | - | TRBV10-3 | CAISESTGGKTGELFF
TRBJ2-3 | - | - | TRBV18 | CASSPTREWVTQYF
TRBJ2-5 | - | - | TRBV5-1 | CASGLEGGWTQYF
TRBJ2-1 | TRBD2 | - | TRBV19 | CASSFLGLAGGSYNEQFF
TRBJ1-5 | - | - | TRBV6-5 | CASSLDPTDNQPQHF
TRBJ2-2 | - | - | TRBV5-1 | CASSLGQITGELFF
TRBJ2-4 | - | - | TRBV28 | CASSLEGFGNIQYF
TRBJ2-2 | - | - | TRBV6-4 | CASRAGSNTGELFF
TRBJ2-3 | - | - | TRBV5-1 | CASSLGGGGRDTQYF
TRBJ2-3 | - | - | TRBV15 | CATSKGVDTTDTQYF
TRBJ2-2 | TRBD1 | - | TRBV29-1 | CSDKPSPDRGRRTGELFF
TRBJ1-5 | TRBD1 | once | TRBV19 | CASSIIDREYQPQHF
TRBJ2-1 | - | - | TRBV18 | CASSPPGSNEQFF
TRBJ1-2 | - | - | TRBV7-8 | CASSPPRDSPYF
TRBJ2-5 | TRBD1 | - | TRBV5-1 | CASEHGQGETQYF
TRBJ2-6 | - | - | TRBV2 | CASSVARQASGANVLTF
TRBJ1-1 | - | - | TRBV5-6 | CASSRGRRDTEAFF
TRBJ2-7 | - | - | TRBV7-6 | CASSPGQYYEQYF
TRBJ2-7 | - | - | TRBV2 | CASSPNYEQYF
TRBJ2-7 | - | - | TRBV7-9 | CASSLGAGSYEQYF
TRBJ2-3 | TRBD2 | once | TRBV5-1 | CASSLSGTSGSTDTQYF
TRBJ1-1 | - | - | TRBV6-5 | CASSYGHTEAFF
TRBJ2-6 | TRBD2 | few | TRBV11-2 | CASSSGLVTSGANVLTF
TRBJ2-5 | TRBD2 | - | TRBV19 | CASSIVASGIQETQYF
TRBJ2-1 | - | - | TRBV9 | CASSVVWGGGDEQFF
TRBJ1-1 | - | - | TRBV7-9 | CASSLAGQNTEAFF
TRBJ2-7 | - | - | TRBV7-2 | CASSSAAYEQYF
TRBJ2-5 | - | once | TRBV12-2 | CASRLAGGQRETQYF
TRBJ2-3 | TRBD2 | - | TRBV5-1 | CASRLSGRVADTQYF
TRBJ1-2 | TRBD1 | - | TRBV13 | CASSSGQGNYGYTF
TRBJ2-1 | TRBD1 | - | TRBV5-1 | CASSTGQGLVNEQFF
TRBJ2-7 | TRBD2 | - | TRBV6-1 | CASSSSGPYEQYF
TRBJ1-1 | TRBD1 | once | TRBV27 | CASSRDSLGTEAFF
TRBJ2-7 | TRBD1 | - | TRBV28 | CASSFYDRVSYEQYF
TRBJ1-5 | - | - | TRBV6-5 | CASSSNRVNQPQHF
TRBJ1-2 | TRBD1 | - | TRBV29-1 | CSVGGQGYGYTF
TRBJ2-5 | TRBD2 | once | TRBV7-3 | CASSLSESGGTGTQYF
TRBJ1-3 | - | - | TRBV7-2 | CASSREVLASGNTIYF
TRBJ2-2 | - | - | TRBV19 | CASSIPFIGQYGELFF
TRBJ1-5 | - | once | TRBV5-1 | CASSPDLLQPQHF
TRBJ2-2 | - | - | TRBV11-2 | CASSSRVVSTGELFF
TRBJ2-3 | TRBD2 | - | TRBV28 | CASSLGGTSGRFPDTQYF
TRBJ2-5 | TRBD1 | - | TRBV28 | CASSLSGQGKTETQYF
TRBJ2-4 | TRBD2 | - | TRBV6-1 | CASSEVGEGNIQYF
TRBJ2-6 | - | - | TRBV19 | CASRQPYRTGRDEANVLTF
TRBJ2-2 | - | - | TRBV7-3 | CASSPGQGGTGELFF
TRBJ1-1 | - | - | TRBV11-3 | CASSSQDTEAFF
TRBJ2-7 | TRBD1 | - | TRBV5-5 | CASSLPTGRYEQYF
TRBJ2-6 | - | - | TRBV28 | CASSFRASGANVLTF
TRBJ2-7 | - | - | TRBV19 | CASSIGAAGASEQYF
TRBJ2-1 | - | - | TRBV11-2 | CASSSFRGSSYNEQFF
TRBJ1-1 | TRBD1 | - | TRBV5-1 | CASSFGTGGKGTEAFF
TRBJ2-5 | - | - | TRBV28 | CASSLVAVRPGTQYF
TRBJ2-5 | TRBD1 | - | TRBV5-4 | CASSFNPGTGRETQYF
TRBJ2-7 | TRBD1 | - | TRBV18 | CASSRRTGTGVTGEQYF
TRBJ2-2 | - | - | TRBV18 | CASSPLGPPKGPTGELFF